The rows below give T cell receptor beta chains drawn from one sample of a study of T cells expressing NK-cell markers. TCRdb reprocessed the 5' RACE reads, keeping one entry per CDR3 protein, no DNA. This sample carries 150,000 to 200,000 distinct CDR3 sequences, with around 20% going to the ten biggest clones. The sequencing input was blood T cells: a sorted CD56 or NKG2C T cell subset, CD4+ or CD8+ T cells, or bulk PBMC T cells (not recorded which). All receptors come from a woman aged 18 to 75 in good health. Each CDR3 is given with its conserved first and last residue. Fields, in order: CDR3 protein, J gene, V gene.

CDR3aa: CASSQEGPLGYGYTF; j_gene: TRBJ1-2; v_gene: TRBV4-1
CDR3aa: CASSRRREGSEETQYF; j_gene: TRBJ2-5; v_gene: TRBV5-1
CDR3aa: CASSAWGVNQPQHF; j_gene: TRBJ1-5; v_gene: TRBV25-1
CDR3aa: CASNRGGREKLFF; j_gene: TRBJ1-4; v_gene: TRBV4-1
CDR3aa: CSARIQHRETQYF; j_gene: TRBJ2-5; v_gene: TRBV20-1
CDR3aa: CASSEAGGGSPLHF; j_gene: TRBJ1-6; v_gene: TRBV18
CDR3aa: CSARREGTSSGNTIYF; j_gene: TRBJ1-3; v_gene: TRBV20-1
CDR3aa: CSAPPSGGRQTQYF; j_gene: TRBJ2-5; v_gene: TRBV20-1
CDR3aa: CASSQEGAGGPYEQYF; j_gene: TRBJ2-7; v_gene: TRBV4-1
CDR3aa: CASSLRPVGVDTQYF; j_gene: TRBJ2-3; v_gene: TRBV7-3
CDR3aa: CSARDHRGGNQPQHF; j_gene: TRBJ1-5; v_gene: TRBV20-1
CDR3aa: CAISESKGNEQFF; j_gene: TRBJ2-1; v_gene: TRBV10-3
CDR3aa: CASSPRGGHTDTQYF; j_gene: TRBJ2-3; v_gene: TRBV5-6
CDR3aa: CASSLQPPTEAFF; j_gene: TRBJ1-1; v_gene: TRBV7-6
CDR3aa: CASSRDSNSNQPQHF; j_gene: TRBJ1-5; v_gene: TRBV11-1
CDR3aa: CSARGRSGPNTGELFF; j_gene: TRBJ2-2; v_gene: TRBV20-1
CDR3aa: CASSKEVDGTYGYTF; j_gene: TRBJ1-2; v_gene: TRBV5-1
CDR3aa: CASSQGGTKNIQYF; j_gene: TRBJ2-4; v_gene: TRBV7-2
CDR3aa: CASSVASGVPTGELFF; j_gene: TRBJ2-2; v_gene: TRBV9
CDR3aa: CASSFRPEREQYF; j_gene: TRBJ2-7; v_gene: TRBV5-1
CDR3aa: CASSQGLAGGQLQETQYF; j_gene: TRBJ2-5; v_gene: TRBV3-1
CDR3aa: CAWSAPSDTQYF; j_gene: TRBJ2-3; v_gene: TRBV30
CDR3aa: CASSEPGAAQETQYF; j_gene: TRBJ2-5; v_gene: TRBV6-1
CDR3aa: CSAREGGLVILVNEQFF; j_gene: TRBJ2-1; v_gene: TRBV20-1
CDR3aa: CSAASGLRSKAAQETQYF; j_gene: TRBJ2-5; v_gene: TRBV20-1
CDR3aa: CASSFRGPPYNEQFF; j_gene: TRBJ2-1; v_gene: TRBV12-3/TRBV12-4
CDR3aa: CASAKKETQYF; j_gene: TRBJ2-5; v_gene: TRBV2
CDR3aa: CASSYGDEQYF; j_gene: TRBJ2-7; v_gene: TRBV7-8
CDR3aa: CSALDRVMSYEQYF; j_gene: TRBJ2-7; v_gene: TRBV20-1
CDR3aa: CASSYLGTGPYNEQFF; j_gene: TRBJ2-1; v_gene: TRBV6-5
CDR3aa: CASSPSGLDGTQYF; j_gene: TRBJ2-3; v_gene: TRBV18